The sequence of this TCR beta chain was determined in a study of CD8+ T cells in alopecia areata. Turning to the study itself: Patients received oral tofacitinib, 5 to 10 mg twice daily, for moderate-to-severe alopecia areata. Overall study findings and caveats: Against the mouse data, patients shared TCRs less clearly, possibly for HLA reasons.

This CDR3 contains 14 residues. V was clipped by 0 bases and J by 4 bases, with 8 bases between them. The germline V gene has CDR1 SGHRS and CDR2 YFSETQ. This clone turned up a few times. Its antigen is not known. Other nucleotide sequences in the sample specify the same CDR3. Sorted populations comprised CD4+ and CD8+ T cells obtained from PBMCs. Extracted from the samples, RNA was reverse transcribed into cDNA to serve as the sequencing template. Clones were read by immunoSEQ multiplex PCR, and TCRdb kept only the in-frame ones, dropping some. Here the sample spans about 180,000 clones, 63% being singletons.

The sequence was collected from a human donor with alopecia areata. This material consisted of CD4+ T cells sorted from blood, taken at week 0. This chain uses TRBV5-1 with TRBJ2-1; unclear D gene. This CDR3 reads CASSLGDPYNEQFF. Here the CDR3 DNA reads TGCGCCAGCAGCTTGGGGGATCCGTACAATGAGCAGTTCTTC.